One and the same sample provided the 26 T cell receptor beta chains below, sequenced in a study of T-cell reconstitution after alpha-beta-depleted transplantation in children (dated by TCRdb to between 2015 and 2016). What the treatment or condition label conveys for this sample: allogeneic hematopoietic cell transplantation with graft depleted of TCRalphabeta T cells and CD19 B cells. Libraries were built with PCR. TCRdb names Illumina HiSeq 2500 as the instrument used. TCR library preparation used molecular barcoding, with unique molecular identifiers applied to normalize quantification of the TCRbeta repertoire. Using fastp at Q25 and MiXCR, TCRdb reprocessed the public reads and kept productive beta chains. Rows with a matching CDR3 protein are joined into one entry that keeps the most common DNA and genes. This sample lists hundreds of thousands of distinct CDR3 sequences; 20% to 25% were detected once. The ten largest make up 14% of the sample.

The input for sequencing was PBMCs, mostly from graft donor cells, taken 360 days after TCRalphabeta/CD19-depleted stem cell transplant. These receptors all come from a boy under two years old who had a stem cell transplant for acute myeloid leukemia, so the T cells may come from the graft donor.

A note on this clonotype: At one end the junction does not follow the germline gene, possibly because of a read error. CDR3 protein: CASSLDWGDYGYTF. CDR3 sequence (DNA): TGTGCCAGCAGTTTAGACTGGGGGGACTATGGCTACACCTTC. The chain couples TRBV11-3 to TRBJ1-2; D perhaps matches TRBD1 (5 bases). Germline assignment: CDR1 SGHNT and CDR2 YENEEA. The CDR3 consists of 14 residues.

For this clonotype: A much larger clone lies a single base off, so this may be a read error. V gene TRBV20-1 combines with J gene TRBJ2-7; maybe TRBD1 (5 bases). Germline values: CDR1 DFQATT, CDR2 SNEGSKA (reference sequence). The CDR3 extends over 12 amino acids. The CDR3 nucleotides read TGCTGTGCCCGACAGTATGATTACGAGCAGTACTTC. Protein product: CCARQYDYEQYF.

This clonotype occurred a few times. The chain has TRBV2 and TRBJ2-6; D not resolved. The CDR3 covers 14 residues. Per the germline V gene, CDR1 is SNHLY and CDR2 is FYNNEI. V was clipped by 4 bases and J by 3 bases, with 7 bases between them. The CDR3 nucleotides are TGTGCCAGCAGTGCGACCGGTGGGGCCAACGTCCTGACTTTC. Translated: CASSATGGANVLTF.

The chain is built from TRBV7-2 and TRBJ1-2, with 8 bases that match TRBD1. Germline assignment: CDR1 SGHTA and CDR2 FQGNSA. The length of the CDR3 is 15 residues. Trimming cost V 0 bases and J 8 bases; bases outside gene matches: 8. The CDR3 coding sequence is TGTGCCAGCAGCTTAGCGCTCACAGGGGGAAACGGCTACACCTTC. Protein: CASSLALTGGNGYTF.

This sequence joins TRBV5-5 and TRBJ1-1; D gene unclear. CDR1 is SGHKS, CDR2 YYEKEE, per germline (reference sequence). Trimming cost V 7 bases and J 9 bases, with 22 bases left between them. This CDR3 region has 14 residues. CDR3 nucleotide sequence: TGTGCCAGCTTCCATCACACCGAGAGCTGGAAAGCTTTCTTT. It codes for CASFHHTESWKAFF.

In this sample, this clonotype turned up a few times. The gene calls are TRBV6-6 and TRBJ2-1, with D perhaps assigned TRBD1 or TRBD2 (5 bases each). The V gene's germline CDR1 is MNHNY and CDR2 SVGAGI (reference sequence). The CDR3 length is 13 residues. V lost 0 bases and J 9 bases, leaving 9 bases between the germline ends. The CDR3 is CASSYSTGREQFF. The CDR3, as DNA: TGTGCCAGCAGTTACTCGACGGGGCGTGAGCAGTTCTTC.

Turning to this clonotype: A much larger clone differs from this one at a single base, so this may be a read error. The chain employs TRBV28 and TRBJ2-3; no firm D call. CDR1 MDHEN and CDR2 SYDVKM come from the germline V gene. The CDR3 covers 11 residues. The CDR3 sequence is CASSLPDTHYF. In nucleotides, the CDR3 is TGTGCCAGCAGTTTACCTGATACGCATTATTTT.

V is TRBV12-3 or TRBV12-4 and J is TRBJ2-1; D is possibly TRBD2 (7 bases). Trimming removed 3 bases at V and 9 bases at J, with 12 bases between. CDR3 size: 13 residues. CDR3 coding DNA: TGTGCCAGCAGTTTCCCTGCGGGGGCTGAGCAGTTCTTC. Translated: CASSFPAGAEQFF.

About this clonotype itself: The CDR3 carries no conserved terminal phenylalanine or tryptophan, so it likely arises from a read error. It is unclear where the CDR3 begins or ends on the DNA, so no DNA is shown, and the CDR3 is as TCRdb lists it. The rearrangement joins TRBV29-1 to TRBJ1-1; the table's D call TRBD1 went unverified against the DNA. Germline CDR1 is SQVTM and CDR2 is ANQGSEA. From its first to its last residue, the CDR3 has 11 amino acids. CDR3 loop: CSVEDLFGTGL.

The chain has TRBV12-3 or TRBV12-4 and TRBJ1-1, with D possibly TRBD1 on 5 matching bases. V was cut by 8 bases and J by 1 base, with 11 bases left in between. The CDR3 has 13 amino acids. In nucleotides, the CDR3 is TGTGCCAGCCGGGACCGCCCGAACACTGAAGCTTTCTTT. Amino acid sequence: CASRDRPNTEAFF.

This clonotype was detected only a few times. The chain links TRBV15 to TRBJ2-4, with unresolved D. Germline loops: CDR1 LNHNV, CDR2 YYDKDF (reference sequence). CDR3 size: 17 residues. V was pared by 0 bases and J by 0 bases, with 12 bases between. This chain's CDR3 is CATSRDPTKLAKNIQYF. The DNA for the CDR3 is TGTGCCACCAGCAGAGATCCTACGAAGCTAGCCAAAAACATTCAGTACTTC.

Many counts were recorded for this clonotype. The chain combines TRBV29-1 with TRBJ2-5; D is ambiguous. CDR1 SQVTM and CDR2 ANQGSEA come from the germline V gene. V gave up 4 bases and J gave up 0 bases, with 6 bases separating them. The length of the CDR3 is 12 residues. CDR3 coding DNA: TGCAGCGTTGGGACGTACCAAGAGACCCAGTACTTC. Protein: CSVGTYQETQYF.

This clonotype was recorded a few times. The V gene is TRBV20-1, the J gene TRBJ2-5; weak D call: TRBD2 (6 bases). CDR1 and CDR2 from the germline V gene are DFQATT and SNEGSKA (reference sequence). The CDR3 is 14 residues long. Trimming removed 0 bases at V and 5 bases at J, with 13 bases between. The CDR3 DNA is TGCAGTGCTAGAGACCTGGACCGGGGGGAGACCCAGTACTTC. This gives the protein CSARDLDRGETQYF.

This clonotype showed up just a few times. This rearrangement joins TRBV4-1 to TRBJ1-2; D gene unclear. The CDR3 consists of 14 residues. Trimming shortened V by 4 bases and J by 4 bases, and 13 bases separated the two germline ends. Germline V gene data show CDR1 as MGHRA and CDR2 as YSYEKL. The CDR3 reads CASSPVGSGYGYTF. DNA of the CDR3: TGCGCCAGCAGCCCAGTGGGGAGCGGCTATGGCTACACCTTC.

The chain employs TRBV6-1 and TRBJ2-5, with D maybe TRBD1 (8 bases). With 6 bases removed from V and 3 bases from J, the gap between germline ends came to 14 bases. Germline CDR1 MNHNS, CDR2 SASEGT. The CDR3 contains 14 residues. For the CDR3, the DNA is TGTGCCAGCAGGAGGACAGGGACTAAAGAGACCCAGTACTTC. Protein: CASRRTGTKETQYF.

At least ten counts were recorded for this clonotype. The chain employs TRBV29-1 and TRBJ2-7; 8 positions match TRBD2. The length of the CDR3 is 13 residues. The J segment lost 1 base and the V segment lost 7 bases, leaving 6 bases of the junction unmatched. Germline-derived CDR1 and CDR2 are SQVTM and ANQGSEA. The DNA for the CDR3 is TGCAGCGCCGGGGGGGGATGGTCCTACGAGCAGTACTTC. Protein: CSAGGGWSYEQYF.

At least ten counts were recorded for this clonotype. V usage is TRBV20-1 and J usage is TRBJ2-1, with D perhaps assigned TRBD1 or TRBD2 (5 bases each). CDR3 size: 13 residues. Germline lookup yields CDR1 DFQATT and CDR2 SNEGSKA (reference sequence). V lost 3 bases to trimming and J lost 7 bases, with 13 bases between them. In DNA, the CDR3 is TGCAGTGCTAGTGATCTTTGGGGGAATGAGCAGTTCTTC. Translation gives CSASDLWGNEQFF.

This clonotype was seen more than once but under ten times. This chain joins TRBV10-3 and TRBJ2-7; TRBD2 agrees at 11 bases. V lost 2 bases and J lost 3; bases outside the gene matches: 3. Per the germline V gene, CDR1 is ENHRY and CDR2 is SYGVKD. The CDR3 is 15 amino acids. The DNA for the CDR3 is TGTGCCATCAGTGAGACTAGCGGGGGCCTCTACGAGCAGTACGTC. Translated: CAISETSGGLYEQYV.

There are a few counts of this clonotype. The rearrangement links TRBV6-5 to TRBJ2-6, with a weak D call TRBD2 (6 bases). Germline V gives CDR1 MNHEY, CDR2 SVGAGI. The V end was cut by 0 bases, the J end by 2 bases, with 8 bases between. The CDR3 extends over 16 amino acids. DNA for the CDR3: TGTGCCAGCAGTTACTCGTGGGGGGCTGGGGCCAACGTCCTGACTTTC. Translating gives CASSYSWGAGANVLTF.

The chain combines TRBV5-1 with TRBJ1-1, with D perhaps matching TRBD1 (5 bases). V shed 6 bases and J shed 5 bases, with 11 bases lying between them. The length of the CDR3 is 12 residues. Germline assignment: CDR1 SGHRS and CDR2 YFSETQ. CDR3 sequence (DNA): TGCGCCAGCAAAGCCGGGGGGACTGAAGCTTTCTTT. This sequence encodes CASKAGGTEAFF.

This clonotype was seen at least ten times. The CDR3 DNA sequence: TGTGCCAGCAGGTACCGGGACACGCATAATTCACCCCTCCACTTT. It codes for CASRYRDTHNSPLHF. The chain recombines TRBV28 with TRBJ1-6; a weak D match, TRBD1 (6 bases). The CDR3 sequence is 15 residues long. Germline V gene sequence: CDR1 MDHEN, CDR2 SYDVKM. The V gene lost 6 bases and the J gene lost 5 bases, with 14 bases spanning the gap. Full variable domain (missing parts from reference TRBV28 and TRBJ1-6): DVKVTQSSRYLVKRTGEKVFLECVQDMDHENMFWYRQDPGLGLRLIYFSYDVKMKEKGDIPEGYSVSREKKERFSLILESASTNQTSMYLCASRYRDTHNSPLHFGNGTRLTVT.

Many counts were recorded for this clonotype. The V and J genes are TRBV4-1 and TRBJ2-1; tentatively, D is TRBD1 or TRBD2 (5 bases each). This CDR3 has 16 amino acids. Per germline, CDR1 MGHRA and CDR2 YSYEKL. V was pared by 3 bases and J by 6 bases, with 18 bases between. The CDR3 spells CASSQRGSALSNEQFF. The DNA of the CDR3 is TGCGCCAGCAGCCAGAGGGGATCGGCCTTGAGCAATGAGCAGTTCTTC.

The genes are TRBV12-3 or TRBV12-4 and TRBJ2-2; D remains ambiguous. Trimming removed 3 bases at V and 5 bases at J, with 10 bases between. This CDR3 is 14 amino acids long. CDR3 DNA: TGTGCCAGCAGTTTTAGACGACAAACCGGGGAGCTGTTTTTT. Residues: CASSFRRQTGELFF.

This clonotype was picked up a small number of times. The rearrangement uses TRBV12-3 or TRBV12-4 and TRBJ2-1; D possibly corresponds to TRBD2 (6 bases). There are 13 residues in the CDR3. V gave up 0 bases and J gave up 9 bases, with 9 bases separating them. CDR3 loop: CASSLASRGEQFF. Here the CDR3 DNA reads TGTGCCAGCAGTTTAGCGTCGCGGGGTGAGCAGTTCTTC.

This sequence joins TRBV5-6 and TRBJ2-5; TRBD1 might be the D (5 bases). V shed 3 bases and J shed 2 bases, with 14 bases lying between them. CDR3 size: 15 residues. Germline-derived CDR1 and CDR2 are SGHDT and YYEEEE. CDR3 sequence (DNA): TGTGCCAGCAGCTCCCCTTTGGACACTCAAGAGACCCAGTACTTC. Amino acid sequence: CASSSPLDTQETQYF.

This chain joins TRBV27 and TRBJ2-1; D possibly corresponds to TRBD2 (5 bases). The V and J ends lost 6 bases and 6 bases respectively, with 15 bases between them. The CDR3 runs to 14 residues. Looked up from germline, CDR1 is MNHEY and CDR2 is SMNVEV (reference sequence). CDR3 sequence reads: CASSLGLGANEQFF. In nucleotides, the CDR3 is TGTGCCAGCAGCCTAGGACTGGGCGCCAATGAGCAGTTCTTC.